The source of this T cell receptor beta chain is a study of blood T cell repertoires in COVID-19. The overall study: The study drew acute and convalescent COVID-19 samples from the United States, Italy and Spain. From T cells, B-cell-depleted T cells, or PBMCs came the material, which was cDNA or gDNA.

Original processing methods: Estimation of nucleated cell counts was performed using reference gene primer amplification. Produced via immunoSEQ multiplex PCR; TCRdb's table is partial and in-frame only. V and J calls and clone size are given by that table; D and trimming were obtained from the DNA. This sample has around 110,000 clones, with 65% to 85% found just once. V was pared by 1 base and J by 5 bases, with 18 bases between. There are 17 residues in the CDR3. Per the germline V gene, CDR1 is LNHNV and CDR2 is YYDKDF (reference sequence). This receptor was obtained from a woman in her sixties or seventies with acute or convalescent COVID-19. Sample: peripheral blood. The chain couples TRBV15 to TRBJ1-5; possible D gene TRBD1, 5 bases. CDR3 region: CATSRGQGTSGDQPQHF. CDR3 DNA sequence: TGTGCCACCAGCAGAGGGCAGGGTACTTCTGGGGATCAGCCCCAGCATTTT.